This TCR beta chain stems from a study of OX40 agonist ivuxolimab in advanced cancers. Study as a whole: People in dose escalation had one of these cancers: hepatocellular carcinoma, melanoma, renal cell or head and neck cancer.

In its sample, this clone was seen once. The CDR3 sequence is 15 residues long. CDR1 and CDR2 (germline): MDHEN, SYDVKM. Trimming removed 6 bases at V and 4 bases at J, with 16 bases between. Some clones are missing from TCRdb's copy, which holds only in-frame ones; the method was immunoSEQ multiplex PCR. Here the sample spans 99,000 or so clones, about 91% being singletons. The sequence was obtained from an adult with an advanced solid tumor such as melanoma, head and neck, liver or kidney cancer. The rearrangement uses TRBV28 and TRBJ2-1; TRBD1 might be the D (6 bases). Sample: CD4+ or CD8+ T cells sorted from blood, taken in a trial of the OX40 agonist ivuxolimab. The CDR3 loop is CASRGVGASYNEQFF. CDR3 in DNA: TGTGCCAGCAGGGGGGTGGGGGCGTCATACAATGAGCAGTTCTTC. Full variable domain (missing parts from reference TRBV28 and TRBJ2-1): DVKVTQSSRYLVKRTGEKVFLECVQDMDHENMFWYRQDPGLGLRLIYFSYDVKMKEKGDIPEGYSVSREKKERFSLILESASTNQTSMYLCASRGVGASYNEQFFGPGTRLTVL.